This entry is about one T cell receptor beta chain. Its antigen is still unknown. The sample originates from a study of cytomegalovirus exposure and HLA in healthy donors. Findings of the study overall: For most TCR beta V segments, an earlier analysis put the productive rate at about 90% or about 30% of the time.

This PCR relied on a set of 60 Vbeta primers and 13 Jbeta primers. Some clones are missing from TCRdb's copy, which holds only in-frame ones; the method was immunoSEQ multiplex PCR. The table records over 200,000 clones, about three quarters of them present only once. Germline V lookup: CDR1 MDHEN, CDR2 SYDVKM. V gave up 0 bases and J gave up 4 bases; unmatched junction bases: 7. The CDR3 runs to 19 residues. This clonotype was sampled from an older woman in good health and CMV-seropositive. Sequencing used PBMCs. The chain combines TRBV28 with TRBJ2-3, with 16 bases that match TRBD2. This chain's CDR3 is CASSLWSGLAGGKADTQYF. CDR3 coding DNA: TGTGCCAGCAGTTTATGGTCGGGACTAGCGGGGGGGAAGGCAGATACGCAGTATTTT.